Listed below are T cell receptor beta chains from one sample, sequenced in a study of T cell responses to AZD1222 COVID-19 vaccine. The protocol was immunoSEQ multiplex PCR, while the TCRdb copy is restricted to in-frame clones and leaves out a portion. The repertoire has around 71,000 clones, roughly 85% of them found once; the top ten carry 2.9%. This sample comprised peripheral blood, obtained on day 0 of AZD1222 vaccination. Receptor source: an adult in good health. The CDR3 runs from the conserved cysteine through the conserved F or W. Fields, in order: V gene, D gene, clone size, CDR3 length, J gene, CDR3 DNA, CDR3 protein. A D gene is named only where the DNA matches it firmly. Clone size is stated in some rows and not others, as once, few, many or a class when expanded.

v_gene: TRBV21-1
d_gene: NA
abundance: NA
len: 16
j_gene: TRBJ2-1
CDR3nt: TGTGCCAGCAGCAAAGACCTAGCGGGAGAAGGTAGTGAGCAGTTCTTC
CDR3aa: CASSKDLAGEGSEQFF

v_gene: TRBV2
d_gene: NA
abundance: NA
len: 13
j_gene: TRBJ1-2
CDR3nt: TGTGCCAGCAGTGAATCCGGGGACTATGGCTACACCTTC
CDR3aa: CASSESGDYGYTF

v_gene: TRBV10-3
d_gene: NA
abundance: once
len: 11
j_gene: TRBJ2-1
CDR3nt: TGTGCCTCAGCGGGTAAGAATGAGCAGTTCTTC
CDR3aa: CASAGKNEQFF

v_gene: TRBV7-9
d_gene: NA
abundance: few
len: 13
j_gene: TRBJ2-1
CDR3nt: TGTGCCAGCAGCTCCGAGAGATACAATGAGCAGTTCTTC
CDR3aa: CASSSERYNEQFF

v_gene: TRBV5-4
d_gene: NA
abundance: NA
len: 15
j_gene: TRBJ2-3
CDR3nt: TGTGCCAGCAGCTTGGAAGTCTGGCGCACAGATACGCAGTATTTT
CDR3aa: CASSLEVWRTDTQYF

v_gene: TRBV28
d_gene: TRBD1
abundance: NA
len: 19
j_gene: TRBJ2-6
CDR3nt: TGTGCCACCAAAGCAAGCCCGGGACAGGGACTGTACGGGGCCAACGTCCTGACTTTC
CDR3aa: CATKASPGQGLYGANVLTF

v_gene: TRBV19
d_gene: NA
abundance: NA
len: 13
j_gene: TRBJ1-2
CDR3nt: TGTGCCAGTAGCCCAAATGGTCGGTATGGCTACACCTTC
CDR3aa: CASSPNGRYGYTF

v_gene: TRBV3-1/TRBV3-2
d_gene: NA
abundance: NA
len: 18
j_gene: TRBJ2-1
CDR3nt: TGTGCCAGCAGCCCAACTCAGGGTCGGTCCCCGCGTGTCGATGAGCAGTTCTTC
CDR3aa: CASSPTQGRSPRVDEQFF

v_gene: TRBV5-4
d_gene: TRBD1
abundance: once
len: 16
j_gene: TRBJ2-2
CDR3nt: TGTGCCAGCAGCAACCCTATGGACAGGAGCACCGGGGAGCTGTTTTTT
CDR3aa: CASSNPMDRSTGELFF

v_gene: TRBV27
d_gene: NA
abundance: NA
len: 16
j_gene: TRBJ1-1
CDR3nt: TGTGCCAGCAGTTTTGTAGGCAGGCGACCGAACACTGAAGCTTTCTTT
CDR3aa: CASSFVGRRPNTEAFF

v_gene: TRBV7-9
d_gene: TRBD1
abundance: NA
len: 16
j_gene: TRBJ1-2
CDR3nt: TGTGCCAGCAGCTTGGGGACAGGGGGGCCCTTCTATGGCTACACCTTC
CDR3aa: CASSLGTGGPFYGYTF

v_gene: TRBV4-3
d_gene: TRBD2
abundance: NA
len: 18
j_gene: TRBJ2-3
CDR3nt: TGCGCCAGCAGCCAAGAGGTAGCGGGGGGGTCTAGCACAGATACGCAGTATTTT
CDR3aa: CASSQEVAGGSSTDTQYF

v_gene: TRBV2
d_gene: TRBD1
abundance: NA
len: 13
j_gene: TRBJ1-2
CDR3nt: TGTGCCAGCAGGGACAGGGGGAGCTATGGCTACACCTTC
CDR3aa: CASRDRGSYGYTF

v_gene: TRBV12-5
d_gene: TRBD2
abundance: NA
len: 16
j_gene: TRBJ2-7
CDR3nt: TGTGCTAGTGGTTTGGGTGAGGCGGGGGAAACCTACGAGCAGTACTTC
CDR3aa: CASGLGEAGETYEQYF

v_gene: TRBV20-1
d_gene: NA
abundance: NA
len: 10
j_gene: TRBJ1-5
CDR3nt: TGCAGTCGTGGGAATCAGCCCCAGCATTTT
CDR3aa: CSRGNQPQHF

v_gene: TRBV18
d_gene: NA
abundance: once
len: 16
j_gene: TRBJ2-2
CDR3nt: TGTGCCAGCTCACCCCCCTTACAGGGATGGATCGGGGAGCTGTTTTTT
CDR3aa: CASSPPLQGWIGELFF

v_gene: TRBV19
d_gene: TRBD1
abundance: NA
len: 17
j_gene: TRBJ1-6
CDR3nt: TGTGCCAGTAGTATTGGGGACAGACCTATGGATAATTCACCCCTCCACTTT
CDR3aa: CASSIGDRPMDNSPLHF

v_gene: TRBV9
d_gene: NA
abundance: few
len: 15
j_gene: TRBJ1-3
CDR3nt: TGTGCCAGCAGCCCCCACGGGAGCTCTGGAAACACCATATATTTT
CDR3aa: CASSPHGSSGNTIYF

v_gene: TRBV7-2
d_gene: NA
abundance: NA
len: 15
j_gene: TRBJ2-5
CDR3nt: TGTGCCAGCAGCCCGTACTACTTAGGCCAGGAGACCCAGTACTTC
CDR3aa: CASSPYYLGQETQYF

v_gene: TRBV6-5
d_gene: NA
abundance: NA
len: 13
j_gene: TRBJ2-2
CDR3nt: TGTGCCAGCACGGCGACAGCCACCGGGGAGCTGTTTTTT
CDR3aa: CASTATATGELFF

v_gene: TRBV7-9
d_gene: NA
abundance: NA
len: 15
j_gene: TRBJ1-5
CDR3nt: TGTGCCAGCAGCTCCTGGGAGGCAGGGGTTCAGCCCCAGCATTTT
CDR3aa: CASSSWEAGVQPQHF

v_gene: TRBV6-5
d_gene: TRBD2
abundance: NA
len: 15
j_gene: TRBJ2-5
CDR3nt: TGTGCCAGCACCTCGGGACTAGCGGGACAAGAGACCCAGTACTTC
CDR3aa: CASTSGLAGQETQYF

v_gene: TRBV29-1
d_gene: NA
abundance: NA
len: 12
j_gene: TRBJ2-7
CDR3nt: TGCAGCGTTGTCCCAAGCTCCTACGAGCAGTACTTC
CDR3aa: CSVVPSSYEQYF

v_gene: TRBV19
d_gene: TRBD2
abundance: NA
len: 16
j_gene: TRBJ2-1
CDR3nt: TGTGCCAGTAGTATCCCAGGGCTAGCGGTTAACAATGAGCAGTTCTTC
CDR3aa: CASSIPGLAVNNEQFF

v_gene: TRBV19
d_gene: TRBD2
abundance: NA
len: 15
j_gene: TRBJ2-1
CDR3nt: TGTGCCAGTAGTATCGGGACTAGTGTTTCCAATGAGCAGTTCTTC
CDR3aa: CASSIGTSVSNEQFF

v_gene: TRBV19
d_gene: TRBD2
abundance: NA
len: 16
j_gene: TRBJ2-5
CDR3nt: TGTGCCAGTAGTTTGGGGACTAGCGGGGGGCAGGAGACCCAGTACTTC
CDR3aa: CASSLGTSGGQETQYF